This T cell receptor beta chain was identified in a study of cytomegalovirus exposure and HLA in healthy donors. Germline V lookup: CDR1 ENHRY, CDR2 SYGVKD. This CDR3 comprises 14 residues. Trimming removed 5 bases from V and 5 bases from J; junction bases left unmatched: 3. Points on this clone: The antigen is unknown.

Study-wide findings and caveats: The authors reported that TCR beta sequences could predict HLA-A and HLA-B alleles. These predictions were accurate for most subjects in the first cohort. Later analysis revealed greater clonal expansion in HLA-associated TCR beta chains than in equally common others. The authors judged a highly shared variant cluster likely a sequencing artifact.

Use of 60 Vbeta and 13 Jbeta primers characterized the PCR. Measured with immunoSEQ multiplex PCR; TCRdb has only the in-frame clones, and not every one. The sample lists roughly 130,000 clones; 80% were seen once. The chain joins TRBV10-3 to TRBJ2-1; 10 nucleotides agree with TRBD2. This clonotype originated in a man aged 40-55 years in good health and CMV-seronegative. Sequencing was carried out using PBMCs. As DNA, the CDR3 is TGTGCCATCAGTCCCGGGACTAGCGACAATGAGCAGTTCTTC. It codes for CAISPGTSDNEQFF.